Following are 5 T cell receptor beta chains from one sample sequenced in a study of prognosis after radiotherapy for stage I lung cancer. Multiplex PCR, run in two rounds, amplified TCR beta CDR3 from genomic DNA. The first PCR round targeted every TRBV and TRBJ gene with specific primers. From the multiplex PCR reads, TCRdb called clonotypes with MiXCR, one entry per CDR3 protein. There are fewer than 15,000 distinct CDR3 sequences in the sample; roughly 40% occur only once, and about 44% lies in the top ten. The sequencing used PBMCs, collected before or after stereotactic body radiation therapy (not recorded which). The receptors originated from a donor over 45 with non-small cell lung cancer.

Ten or more counts support this clonotype. The genes are TRBV30 and TRBJ2-2; the D gene is possibly TRBD2 (5 bases). CDR1 is GTSNPN, CDR2 SVGIG, per germline (reference sequence). Deletions cut 4 bases from V and 5 bases from J, with 11 bases between. CDR3 length: 13 residues. CDR3 residues: CAWKLVMTGELFF. The CDR3 bases are TGTGCCTGGAAACTAGTGATGACCGGGGAGCTGTTTTTT.

Regarding this clonotype: A much larger clone differs by one base, so this may be a read error. The rearrangement links TRBV5-1 to TRBJ2-5; D is perhaps TRBD1 (5 bases). Germline CDR1 reads SGHRS; CDR2 reads YFSETQ. Trimming removed 4 bases at V and 2 bases at J, with 15 bases between. This CDR3 comprises 15 residues. Here the CDR3 DNA reads TGCGCCAGCAGCCATGGCTGGGCAGGGCAAGAGACCCAGTACTTC. Its translation: CASSHGWAGQETQYF.

In regard to this clonotype: This sequence may be a read error, since a much larger clone differs from it by one base. The genes are TRBV2 and TRBJ2-5; the D gene could be TRBD1 or TRBD2 (6 bases each). The germline CDR1 and CDR2 sequences are SNHLY and FYNNEI. Trimming pared 8 bases from V and 7 bases from J, leaving 17 bases between. This CDR3 is built from 13 residues. CDR3 DNA: TGTGCCAGCCCGCAACAGGGAGGAGGGACCCAGTACTTC. Protein product: CASPQQGGGTQYF.

This clonotype was seen at least ten times. The V gene is TRBV2, the J gene TRBJ2-7, with D tentatively TRBD1 (6 bases). CDR1 and CDR2 (germline): SNHLY, FYNNEI. This CDR3 is built from 12 residues. Trimming took 5 bases from V and 3 from J, leaving 8 bases between them. The CDR3, as DNA: TGTGCCAGCAGTCCCAGGGGCTACGAGCAGTACTTC. Encoded protein: CASSPRGYEQYF.

V and J are TRBV20-1 and TRBJ2-7; 9 bases align to TRBD1. Trimming took 0 bases from V and 1 from J; bases not matched to a gene: 4. There are 15 residues in the CDR3. Germline CDR1 is DFQATT and CDR2 is SNEGSKA (reference sequence). The CDR3 bases are TGCAGTGCTAGAGATTGGACAGGGGTGTCCTACGAGCAGTACTTC. Protein sequence: CSARDWTGVSYEQYF.